The 13 T cell receptor beta chains below all came from one sample that was sequenced in a study of shared clonotypes between healthy human individuals. Sequencing used immunoSEQ multiplex PCR; TCRdb keeps in-frame clones, though not all of them. Among more than 2 million clones, 90% to 95% were seen once, and the ten largest hold 0.13%. The specimen was naive CD4+ T cells sorted from blood. The subset here: CD45RA+ positively selected. These receptors all stem from a man younger than 35 in good health.

The J gene is TRBJ2-4, the V gene TRBV10-3; weak D call: TRBD1 (5 bases). CDR1 and CDR2 from the germline V gene are ENHRY and SYGVKD. The CDR3 is 14 amino acids. V dropped 0 bases and J dropped 8 bases, with 11 bases sitting between them. The CDR3 DNA follows: TGTGCCATCAGTGAGTCGCAACAGGTGGACATTCAGTACTTC. This gives the protein CAISESQQVDIQYF.

V gene TRBV6-1 combines with J gene TRBJ2-1, with TRBD1 matching 10 bases. Germline values: CDR1 MNHNS, CDR2 SASEGT. The CDR3 length is 14 residues. J lost 5 bases, V lost 9 bases, and 7 bases had no gene match. CDR3 coding DNA: TGTGCCAGTACGGGGACAGGGGTTAACAATGAGCAGTTCTTC. This gives the protein CASTGTGVNNEQFF.

About this clone itself: The same CDR3 arises from other DNA sequences in this sample as well. The chain couples TRBV6-1 to TRBJ1-5; 10 nucleotides line up with TRBD1. V lost 2 bases and J lost 4; bases outside the gene matches: 2. CDR3 length: 15 residues. Germline values: CDR1 MNHNS, CDR2 SASEGT. CDR3 nucleotides: TGTGCCAGCAGTGAACTGGGACAGGGGAATCAGCCCCAGCATTTT. Amino acids: CASSELGQGNQPQHF.

The chain has TRBV10-2 and TRBJ1-6; 9 bases agree with TRBD1. Germline CDR1 WSHSY, CDR2 SAAADI. V lost 0 bases and J lost 7; bases outside the gene matches: 7. The CDR3 is 17 residues long. CDR3: CASSESSGQGRNSPLHF. CDR3 sequence (DNA): TGCGCCAGCAGTGAGTCCTCTGGACAGGGGAGGAATTCACCCCTCCACTTT.

The chain recombines TRBV11-3 with TRBJ2-7, with D possibly being TRBD1 or TRBD2 (6 bases each). Germline V gives CDR1 SGHNT, CDR2 YENEEA. The length of the CDR3 is 13 residues. V lost 1 base, J lost 6 bases, and 10 bases lay in between. The CDR3 spells CASSLVQGGEQYF. Written as DNA, the CDR3 is TGTGCCAGCAGCTTAGTACAGGGAGGCGAGCAGTACTTC.

This chain joins TRBV30 and TRBJ1-5; weak D call: TRBD1 (6 bases). The V end lost 4 bases, the J end lost 3 bases, and 10 bases lay between the germline ends. The CDR3 loop spans 13 amino acids. Germline V gene lookup returns CDR1 GTSNPN and CDR2 SVGIG (reference sequence). This CDR3 reads CAWKGGDNQPQHF. CDR3 DNA sequence: TGTGCCTGGAAAGGGGGTGACAATCAGCCCCAGCATTTT.

The chain combines TRBV4-2 with TRBJ2-1; 10 bases fit TRBD1. Germline-derived CDR1 and CDR2 are LGHNA and YNFKEQ. Unmatched junction bases numbered 7, after V lost 3 bases and J lost 5 bases. The CDR3 consists of 16 residues. The CDR3 loop reads CASSHGTGATDNEQFF. CDR3 bases: TGTGCCAGCAGCCACGGGACAGGGGCCACTGACAATGAGCAGTTCTTC.

This clone showed up just a few times. This chain links TRBV6-5 with TRBJ1-2; D may be TRBD1 (5 bases). V dropped 0 bases and J dropped 6 bases, with 17 bases sitting between them. Germline values: CDR1 MNHEY, CDR2 SVGAGI. This CDR3 has 16 residues. CDR3 DNA: TGTGCCAGCAGTTACTCGAAAGGCGCTCGAGGGGATGGCTACACCTTC. Translating gives CASSYSKGARGDGYTF.

This chain links TRBV2 with TRBJ2-3; possibly TRBD1 or TRBD2 for D (5 bases each). Germline V lookup: CDR1 SNHLY, CDR2 FYNNEI. The CDR3 sequence is 14 residues long. Trimming stripped 6 bases from V and 10 bases from J, with 20 bases between. CDR3 coding DNA: TGTGCCAGCAGCGGGGCAGGGTTTCTCAATCCGCAGTATTTT. Encoded protein: CASSGAGFLNPQYF. Variable domain in full (rest from reference TRBV2 and TRBJ2-3): EPEVTQTPSHQVTQMGQEVILRCVPISNHLYFYWYRQILGQKVEFLVSFYNNEISEKSEIFDDQFSVERPDGSNFTLKIRSTKLEDSAMYFCASSGAGFLNPQYFGPGTRLTVL.

CDR3 region: CASSFLRAGPWNQYF. The CDR3 DNA sequence: TGCGCCAGCAGCTTTCTCCGGGCAGGTCCTTGGAACCAGTACTTC. The chain combines TRBV5-1 with TRBJ2-5; no reliable D call. The V end was cut by 2 bases, the J end by 10 bases, with 21 bases between. The CDR3 runs to 15 residues. CDR1 and CDR2 from the germline V gene are SGHRS and YFSETQ.

The chain links TRBV2 to TRBJ2-1; 8 bases are a match to TRBD2. CDR1 and CDR2 from the germline V gene are SNHLY and FYNNEI. This CDR3 has 15 residues. The V gene end was trimmed by 6 bases and the J gene end by 5 bases; junction bases not matched to a gene: 9. The CDR3 sequence is CASRGPSGYNNEQFF. In DNA form, the CDR3 reads TGTGCCAGCAGGGGACCTAGCGGGTATAACAATGAGCAGTTCTTC.

The chain joins TRBV2 to TRBJ1-6, with D perhaps matching TRBD1 (6 bases). Trimming removed 9 bases from V and 7 bases from J, with 19 bases in between. The CDR3 is 15 amino acids. Per germline, CDR1 SNHLY and CDR2 FYNNEI. The CDR3 sequence: CASKGQGTGNSPLHF. CDR3 in DNA: TGTGCCAGTAAGGGACAAGGGACGGGGAATTCACCCCTCCACTTT.

The chain couples TRBV18 to TRBJ2-1, with D possibly TRBD1 on 5 matching bases. Trimming took off 5 bases at V and 5 bases at J, with 10 bases between the two ends. The length of the CDR3 is 13 residues. CDR1 is KGHSH and CDR2 is LQKENI in the germline V gene. The CDR3 sequence is CASSWTRDNEQFF. CDR3 nucleotides: TGTGCCAGCTCATGGACCAGGGACAATGAGCAGTTCTTC.